This T cell receptor (beta chain) was recovered during a study of blood T cells in healthy people across ages. Points from the study as a whole: In long-lived donors, naive CD4+ cell counts and diversity exceeded those of aged donors.

PBMCs were isolated at a quantity of at least 7 million per sample. The CDR3 consists of 14 residues. Germline values: CDR1 SGDLS, CDR2 YYNGEE. V shed 4 bases and J 3 bases; nucleotides not matched to a gene: 7. This clonotype occurred a few times. Its antigen is not known. Together with a sample-barcoded 5' primer, a J-beta primer mix was included in a second PCR lasting about 7 to 11 cycles. Per sample, CDR3-containing paired-end reads numbered at least 2.5 million. TCRdb reanalysed the 5' RACE reads using MiXCR and keeps one entry per CDR3 protein. This table has 1.5 million to 2 million distinct CDR3 sequences, roughly a third appearing once.

The V call is TRBV9, the J call TRBJ2-7, with TRBD2 matching 7 bases. This receptor was identified in a woman in her thirties in good health. The sequencing sample was made of blood. The CDR3 protein is CASSTGREGYEQYF. CDR3 DNA: TGTGCCAGCAGCACGGGGAGGGAGGGCTACGAGCAGTACTTC.